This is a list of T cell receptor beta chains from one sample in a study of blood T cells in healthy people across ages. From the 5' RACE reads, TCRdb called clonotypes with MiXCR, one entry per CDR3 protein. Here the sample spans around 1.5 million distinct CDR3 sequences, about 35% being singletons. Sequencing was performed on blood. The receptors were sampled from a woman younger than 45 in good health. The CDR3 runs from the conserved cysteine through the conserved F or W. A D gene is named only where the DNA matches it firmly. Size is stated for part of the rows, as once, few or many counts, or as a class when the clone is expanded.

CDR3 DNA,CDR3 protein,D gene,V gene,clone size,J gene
TGTGCCAGCAGTTACTCGACAGGGGGCAACTCCTACGAGCAGTACTTC,CASSYSTGGNSYEQYF,TRBD1,TRBV6-6,few,TRBJ2-7
TGTGCCACCAGCAGAGACGCTAGCGGCAGTCCTGGGGCCAACGTCCTGACTTTC,CATSRDASGSPGANVLTF,TRBD2,TRBV15,once,TRBJ2-6
TGTGCCAGCAGCTTAGGGCGGACCAATCAGCCCCAGCATTTT,CASSLGRTNQPQHF,-,TRBV13,many,TRBJ1-5
TGTGCCAGCAGTCCCGGGACTAGCGGGGTATTTTCCTACAATGAGCAGTTCTTC,CASSPGTSGVFSYNEQFF,TRBD2,TRBV27,-,TRBJ2-1
TGTGCCAGCCGACAGGGGGAAGGTCGGCCCCAGCATTTT,CASRQGEGRPQHF,TRBD1,TRBV2,-,TRBJ1-5
TGTGCCAGCAGCACCGGGAACTACCACGGCGCCCAAGAGACCCAGTACTTC,CASSTGNYHGAQETQYF,-,TRBV6-5,few,TRBJ2-5
TGTGCCAGCAGTTTAACGGCAGGAGGTTCCTCCTACGAGCAGTACTTC,CASSLTAGGSSYEQYF,-,TRBV28,-,TRBJ2-7
TGTGCCTGGAGTGGAGGTGGTCGGGAGCAGTACTTC,CAWSGGGREQYF,-,TRBV30,few,TRBJ2-7
TGTGCCAGCAGTTGGCAGGTGGGGGAGACCCAGTACTTC,CASSWQVGETQYF,-,TRBV25-1,few,TRBJ2-5
TGTGCCAGCAGCCAAGATATGGGGCACAGGAACACTGAAGCTTTCTTT,CASSQDMGHRNTEAFF,-,TRBV4-2,few,TRBJ1-1
TGTGCCAGCAGTGTAGGGTCCGCGGGGGGCTACACCTTC,CASSVGSAGGYTF,-,TRBV2,few,TRBJ1-2
TGCAGTGCTAGAGCCCTGGACATAAACTACAATGAGCAGTTCTTC,CSARALDINYNEQFF,-,TRBV20-1,few,TRBJ2-1
TGTGCCAGCAGCTTTAATCCCCCAAGTTTCTCTGGGGCCAACGTCCTGACTTTC,CASSFNPPSFSGANVLTF,-,TRBV7-3,few,TRBJ2-6
TGCAGTGCCGGGGGAGCAGGATACTATGGCTACACCTTC,CSAGGAGYYGYTF,-,TRBV20-1,-,TRBJ1-2
TGTGCCAGCAGCCAAAGACTAGCGGGGGTCGAGCAGTACTTC,CASSQRLAGVEQYF,TRBD2,TRBV7-2,few,TRBJ2-7
TGTGCCAGCAGGATAGGGGGGACAGGGCGCAATGAGCAGTTCTTC,CASRIGGTGRNEQFF,TRBD1,TRBV7-2,-,TRBJ2-1
TGCAGTGCTAGAGACCCCGGGACTAGGACAGATACGCAGTATTTT,CSARDPGTRTDTQYF,TRBD2,TRBV20-1,few,TRBJ2-3
TGTGCCAGCAGCATAGACAGGGGCCAGCCCCAGCATTTT,CASSIDRGQPQHF,TRBD1,TRBV7-3,-,TRBJ1-5
TGTGCCATAGGGGACAGGCTTCCTGACGAGCAGTACTTC,CAIGDRLPDEQYF,TRBD1,TRBV10-3,-,TRBJ2-7
TGCAGTGCTAGGATGCAGGGGGCTAGCACTGAAGCTTTCTTT,CSARMQGASTEAFF,TRBD1,TRBV20-1,-,TRBJ1-1
TGTGCCACCAGCAGAGATTCGAGCCGAAGTTCAGGCGGCACCTTC,CATSRDSSRSSGGTF,-,TRBV15,few,TRBJ1-2
TGTGCCAGCAGCCATGGCAGGCCGACCTACGAGCAGTACTTC,CASSHGRPTYEQYF,-,TRBV11-2,few,TRBJ2-7
TGCAGTGCTAGGACTAGCGAGACCTACGAGCAGTACTTC,CSARTSETYEQYF,TRBD2,TRBV20-1,-,TRBJ2-7
TGTGCCAGCAGCTCTACGACAGGGGGGAGCTCTAATGAGCAGTTCTTC,CASSSTTGGSSNEQFF,TRBD1,TRBV7-9,-,TRBJ2-1
TGTGCCAGCTCTCGGGAGACAGGGGCGGATTCACCCCTCCACTTT,CASSRETGADSPLHF,TRBD1,TRBV18,many,TRBJ1-6
TGTGCCAGCAGTTCCCCAGCAGGTACGCAGTATTTT,CASSSPAGTQYF,-,TRBV28,-,TRBJ2-3
TGCAGTGCTAGATATCCCGCGGGGGGGCATAGCACAGATACGCAGTATTTT,CSARYPAGGHSTDTQYF,TRBD2,TRBV20-1,few,TRBJ2-3
TGCAGTGCTAGCCCCCCCGGTCGTTCCTATGGCTACACCTTC,CSASPPGRSYGYTF,-,TRBV20-1,-,TRBJ1-2
TGTGCCAGCAGTTTGAAACCTCTCGGGCGTAACACTGAAGCTTTCTTT,CASSLKPLGRNTEAFF,-,TRBV27,-,TRBJ1-1
TGCGCCAGCAGAACAACGACAAACCAGAACACTGAAGCTTTCTTT,CASRTTTNQNTEAFF,-,TRBV5-1,-,TRBJ1-1
TGCGCCAGCAGCCCGGTAGGGACAGGGCCATTCGGGGAGACCCAGTACTTC,CASSPVGTGPFGETQYF,TRBD1,TRBV4-1,-,TRBJ2-5
TGTGCCCGCAGCATGACTAGCTCCTACGAGCAGTACTTC,CARSMTSSYEQYF,-,TRBV7-2,-,TRBJ2-7
TGCGCCAGCAGCCCCAGCACTGGACTAGCTCATGAGCAGTTCTTC,CASSPSTGLAHEQFF,TRBD2,TRBV5-1,-,TRBJ2-1
TGTGCCAGCAGCCGAAGACAGGTGGATGGCTACACCTTC,CASSRRQVDGYTF,-,TRBV11-1,once,TRBJ1-2
TGTGCCAGCATGGGGGACTATGGCTACACCTTC,CASMGDYGYTF,-,TRBV3-1,few,TRBJ1-2
TGTGCCAGCAACCAGGGCTTCGGGTCGAGCTCCTACAATGAGCAGTTCTTC,CASNQGFGSSSYNEQFF,-,TRBV6-1,-,TRBJ2-1
TGTGCCAGCAGTACAGGGACAGAGCTAAACTACAATGAGCAGTTCTTC,CASSTGTELNYNEQFF,TRBD1,TRBV28,-,TRBJ2-1
TGTGCCATCAAACGCTCGGGGCAGGGAGAGACCCAGTACTTC,CAIKRSGQGETQYF,-,TRBV10-3,few,TRBJ2-5
TGCAGTGCTGCTAATATGTCCAACTATGGCTACACCTTC,CSAANMSNYGYTF,-,TRBV20-1,few,TRBJ1-2
TGTGCCAGCAGCTTAGACGGGCAGGGACTCTACGAGCAGTACTTC,CASSLDGQGLYEQYF,-,TRBV7-6,few,TRBJ2-7
TGCAGCGTTGAAGCTAGCGGGGGGGCAGGAGAGACCCAGTACTTC,CSVEASGGAGETQYF,TRBD2,TRBV29-1,-,TRBJ2-5
TGCGCCAGCAGTGAGTCCGGTGGAACCGGGGAGCTGTTTTTT,CASSESGGTGELFF,-,TRBV10-1,-,TRBJ2-2
TGTGCCACCAGTGAGGGCGCTGAGCAGTTCTTC,CATSEGAEQFF,-,TRBV24-1,once,TRBJ2-1
TGTGCCAGCAGCCCACCGGAGAACGAACTAGCGTACAATGAGCAGTTCTTC,CASSPPENELAYNEQFF,TRBD2,TRBV3-1,few,TRBJ2-1
TGCAGCGTTGTTTGGTCCTATGGCTACACCTTC,CSVVWSYGYTF,-,TRBV29-1,-,TRBJ1-2
TGCAGTGCTACGACTAGCACCACCGAGCAGTTCTTC,CSATTSTTEQFF,TRBD2,TRBV20-1,many,TRBJ2-1
TGTGCCAGCACGGCTCTGGAATTTGAACCACTGGAAGCTTTCTTT,CASTALEFEPLEAFF,-,TRBV2,-,TRBJ1-1
TGCAGCGTTGATCCCTGGGAGGCAGGGTATGAGCAGTTCTTC,CSVDPWEAGYEQFF,-,TRBV29-1,many,TRBJ2-1
TGTGCCGCCAGCAGAGATCGTTTTAATGAAGCTTTCTTT,CAASRDRFNEAFF,-,TRBV15,few,TRBJ1-1
TGTGCCATCCTACCCGGGACCGGTATCTCCTACGAGCAGTACTTC,CAILPGTGISYEQYF,-,TRBV10-3,-,TRBJ2-7
TGTGCCAGCAGCGCCACGGGTCCCCTCACTGAAGCTTTCTTT,CASSATGPLTEAFF,-,TRBV7-2,-,TRBJ1-1
TGTGCCAGCAGCTTATCCGGGAATTCTGGGGCCAACGTCCTGACTTTC,CASSLSGNSGANVLTF,-,TRBV7-3,-,TRBJ2-6